These T cell receptor beta chains were read from a single sample in a study of human T cells and chemical hapten exposure. In TCRdb, the RACE reads were re-called with MiXCR into one record per CDR3 protein. The profile shows about 160,000 distinct CDR3 sequences, around 30% of them singletons. Material: whole blood, obtained in connection with sensitization to the hapten diphenylcyclopropenone (DPC). These receptors were collected from a woman aged 18 to 35 with alopecia areata. Some clones in this sample may be carry-over from other donors' samples. The CDR3 runs from the conserved cysteine through the conserved F or W. Fields, in order: D gene, J gene, clone size, V gene, CDR3 DNA, CDR3 protein. A D gene is named only where the DNA matches it firmly. Clone size appears in some rows only: once, few, many, or a class for an expanded clone.

d_call: TRBD1; j_call: TRBJ2-1; clone_size: once; v_call: TRBV24-1; cdr3_nt: TGTGCCACCAGTGACCCACTTGCTAGGGACAGGGACTACAATGAGCAGTTCTTC; cdr3_aa: CATSDPLARDRDYNEQFF
d_call: NA; j_call: TRBJ1-5; clone_size: many; v_call: TRBV6-2/TRBV6-3; cdr3_nt: TGTGCCAGCAAAGGCGGGAGCAATCAGCCCCAGCATTTT; cdr3_aa: CASKGGSNQPQHF
d_call: NA; j_call: TRBJ2-6; clone_size: many; v_call: TRBV4-3; cdr3_nt: TGCGCCAGCAGCCAAGATAATGGGGCTGGGGCCAACGTCCTGACTTTC; cdr3_aa: CASSQDNGAGANVLTF
d_call: NA; j_call: TRBJ1-1; clone_size: few; v_call: TRBV13; cdr3_nt: TGTGCCAGCAGTCGAACGACAGAACGCACTGAAGCTTTCTTT; cdr3_aa: CASSRTTERTEAFF
d_call: TRBD2; j_call: TRBJ2-7; clone_size: NA; v_call: TRBV28; cdr3_nt: TGTGCCAGCAGTCCCCGACAGTCGGGACTAGGGAAAATTAAGGAGCAGTACTTC; cdr3_aa: CASSPRQSGLGKIKEQYF
d_call: NA; j_call: TRBJ1-4; clone_size: many; v_call: TRBV7-2; cdr3_nt: TGTGCCAGCAGCTTAGCCCCGACAGCCAGCGAAAAACTGTTTTTT; cdr3_aa: CASSLAPTASEKLFF
d_call: NA; j_call: TRBJ1-1; clone_size: few; v_call: TRBV20-1; cdr3_nt: TGCAGTGCTAGCCGAGCGAACACTGAAGCTTTCTTT; cdr3_aa: CSASRANTEAFF
d_call: NA; j_call: TRBJ2-7; clone_size: NA; v_call: TRBV10-3; cdr3_nt: TGTGCCATCGGGCCACAGGGAACCTACGAGCAGTACTTC; cdr3_aa: CAIGPQGTYEQYF
d_call: NA; j_call: TRBJ2-5; clone_size: NA; v_call: TRBV18; cdr3_nt: TGTGCCAGCTCACCTGGACCACCCCTAGAGACCCAGTACTTC; cdr3_aa: CASSPGPPLETQYF
d_call: TRBD1; j_call: TRBJ1-5; clone_size: NA; v_call: TRBV5-1; cdr3_nt: TGCGCCAGCAGCTTGGATGGACAGGGGGCTCTGCAGCCCCAGCATTTT; cdr3_aa: CASSLDGQGALQPQHF
d_call: TRBD1; j_call: TRBJ1-2; clone_size: NA; v_call: TRBV6-4; cdr3_nt: TGTGCCAGCAGGTCCTCCGGGACAGGAGGTGGCTACACCTTC; cdr3_aa: CASRSSGTGGGYTF
d_call: NA; j_call: TRBJ2-1; clone_size: NA; v_call: TRBV9; cdr3_nt: TGTGCCAGCAGCGGCGGAAATTCGAACAATGAGCAGTTCTTC; cdr3_aa: CASSGGNSNNEQFF
d_call: NA; j_call: TRBJ2-7; clone_size: few; v_call: TRBV9; cdr3_nt: TGTGCCAGCAGCCAGGGCGGAAGTACGTACGAGCAGTACTTC; cdr3_aa: CASSQGGSTYEQYF
d_call: NA; j_call: TRBJ2-7; clone_size: NA; v_call: TRBV11-2; cdr3_nt: TGTGCCAGCAGCTTAGGGGCAGCCACCTACGAGCAGTACTTC; cdr3_aa: CASSLGAATYEQYF
d_call: TRBD1; j_call: TRBJ2-3; clone_size: few; v_call: TRBV20-1; cdr3_nt: TGCAGTGCAGCCATTGACAGGGGGCCTACAGATACGCAGTATTTT; cdr3_aa: CSAAIDRGPTDTQYF
d_call: NA; j_call: TRBJ2-1; clone_size: NA; v_call: TRBV3-1; cdr3_nt: TGTGCCAGCAGGCCTCTGGGCGAGCGCGGTGAGCAGTTCTTC; cdr3_aa: CASRPLGERGEQFF
d_call: NA; j_call: TRBJ1-2; clone_size: NA; v_call: TRBV7-2; cdr3_nt: TGTGCCAGCAGCTTAGTGACAGCAGGGCCGGTCTATATCTATGGCTACACCTTC; cdr3_aa: CASSLVTAGPVYIYGYTF
d_call: TRBD2; j_call: TRBJ2-5; clone_size: few; v_call: TRBV20-1; cdr3_nt: TGCAGTGCTAGACAGACTAGCGGGAGCCTACAAGAGACCCAGTACTTC; cdr3_aa: CSARQTSGSLQETQYF